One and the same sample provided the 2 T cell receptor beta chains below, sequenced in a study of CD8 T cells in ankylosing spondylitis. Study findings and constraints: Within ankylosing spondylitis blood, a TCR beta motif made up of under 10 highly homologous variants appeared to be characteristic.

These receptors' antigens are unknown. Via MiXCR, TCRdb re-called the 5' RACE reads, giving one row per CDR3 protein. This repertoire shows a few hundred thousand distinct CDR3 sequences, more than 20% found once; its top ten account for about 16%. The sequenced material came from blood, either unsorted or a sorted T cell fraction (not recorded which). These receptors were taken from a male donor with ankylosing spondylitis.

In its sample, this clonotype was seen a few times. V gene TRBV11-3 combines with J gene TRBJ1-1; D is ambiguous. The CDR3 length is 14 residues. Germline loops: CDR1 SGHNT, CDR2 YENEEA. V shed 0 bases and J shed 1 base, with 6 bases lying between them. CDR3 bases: TGTGCCAGCAGCTTAGAATGGGGGAACACTGAAGCTTTCTTT. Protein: CASSLEWGNTEAFF.

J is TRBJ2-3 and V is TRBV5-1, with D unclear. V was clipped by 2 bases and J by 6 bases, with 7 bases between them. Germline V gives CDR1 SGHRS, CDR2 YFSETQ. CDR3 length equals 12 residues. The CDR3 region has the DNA TGCGCCAGCAGCTTAAGCTGGGATACGCAGTATTTT. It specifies CASSLSWDTQYF.